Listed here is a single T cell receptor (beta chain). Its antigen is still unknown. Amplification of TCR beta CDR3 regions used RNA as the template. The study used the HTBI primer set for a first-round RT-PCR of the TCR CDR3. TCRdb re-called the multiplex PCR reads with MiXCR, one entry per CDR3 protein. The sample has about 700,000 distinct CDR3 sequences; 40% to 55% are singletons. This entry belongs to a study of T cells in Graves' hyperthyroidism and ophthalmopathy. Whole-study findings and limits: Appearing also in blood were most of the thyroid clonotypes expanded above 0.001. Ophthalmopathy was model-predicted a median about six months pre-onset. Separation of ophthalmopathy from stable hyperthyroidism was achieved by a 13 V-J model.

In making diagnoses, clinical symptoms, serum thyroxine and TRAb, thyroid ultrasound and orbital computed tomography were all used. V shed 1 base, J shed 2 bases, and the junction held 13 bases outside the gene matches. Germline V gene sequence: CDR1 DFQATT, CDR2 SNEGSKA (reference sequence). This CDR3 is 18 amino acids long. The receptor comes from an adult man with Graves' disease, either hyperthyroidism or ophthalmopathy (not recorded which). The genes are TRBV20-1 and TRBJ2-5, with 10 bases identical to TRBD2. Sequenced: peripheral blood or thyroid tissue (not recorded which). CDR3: CSARGSASGGPFQETQYF. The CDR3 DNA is TGCAGTGCTAGAGGTTCGGCTAGCGGGGGACCATTTCAAGAGACCCAGTACTTC.